What follows are 5 T cell receptor beta chains derived from one specimen sequenced in a study of CD8+ T cells in alopecia areata. Specified treatment: oral pan-JAK inhibitor, 5-10 mg twice daily. cDNA prepared by RNA extraction and subsequent reverse transcription served as the template for sequencing. Repertoires were generated with immunoSEQ multiplex PCR, while TCRdb's copy carries only in-frame clones and drops some. The data show about 190,000 clones, 55% to 70% seen once. The sample consisted of CD4+ T cells sorted from blood, taken at week 4, from a patient treated with tofacitinib. These receptors all stem from a human donor with alopecia areata.

The V call is TRBV4-3, the J call TRBJ1-5, with a tentative D call TRBD1 (5 bases). CDR1 and CDR2 from the germline V gene are LGHNA and YSLEER. Trimming left V 1 base short and J 3 bases short, with 13 bases between. The CDR3 contains 16 residues. CDR3 sequence reads: CASSQGASGDNQPQHF. CDR3 nucleotides: TGCGCCAGCAGCCAAGGCGCGTCGGGGGACAATCAGCCCCAGCATTTT.

The chain links TRBV9 to TRBJ2-5; 7 nucleotides align to TRBD2. The CDR3 spans 16 residues. CDR1 and CDR2 (germline): SGDLS, YYNGEE. Losses at the gene ends were 0 bases for V and 5 bases for J; bases not matched to a gene: 10. The CDR3: CASSVAPWGGGETQYF. In nucleotides, the CDR3 is TGTGCCAGCAGCGTAGCCCCCTGGGGGGGTGGCGAGACCCAGTACTTC.

This sequence joins TRBV7-9 and TRBJ1-4; the D is unclear. V lost 1 base and J lost 1, with 4 bases in between. Germline V lookup: CDR1 SEHNR, CDR2 FQNEAQ (reference sequence). CDR3 size: 14 residues. Written as DNA, the CDR3 is TGTGCCAGCAGCTTAGGGGGAACTAATGAAAAACTGTTTTTT. Residues: CASSLGGTNEKLFF.

The V and J genes are TRBV5-6 and TRBJ2-7, with D uncertain. This CDR3 comprises 15 residues. Trimming took 2 bases from V and 3 from J, leaving 15 bases between them. Germline V gene lookup returns CDR1 SGHDT and CDR2 YYEEEE. The CDR3 DNA sequence: TGTGCCAGCAGCTTTCCGGGCCCACCCGACTACGAGCAGTACTTC. Amino acid sequence: CASSFPGPPDYEQYF.

As regards this clone: An end of the junction differs from the germline gene, which may be a read error. V gene TRBV7-2 combines with J gene TRBJ1-2, with D perhaps matching TRBD1 (5 bases). CDR1 and CDR2 from the germline V gene are SGHTA and FQGNSA. The CDR3 spans 13 residues. CDR3 coding DNA: TGTGCCGGCAGCTTAGGACAAAACTATGGCTACACCTTC. It translates to CAGSLGQNYGYTF. Combining the CDR3 with reference TRBV7-2 and TRBJ1-2 gives the whole variable domain GAGVSQSPSNKVTEKGKDVELRCDPISGHTALYWYRQSLGQGLEFLIYFQGNSAPDKSGLPSDRFSAERTGGSVSTLTIQRTQQEDSAVYLCAGSLGQNYGYTFGSGTRLTVV.